This is a list of T cell receptor beta chains from one sample in a study of breast tumors, draining lymph nodes, adjacent tissues. TCRdb itself ran the multiplex PCR reads through MiXCR, one entry per CDR3 protein. The repertoire holds approximately 13,000 distinct CDR3 sequences, with 45% to 50% as singletons. The sequenced sample was tumor-adjacent breast tissue. Receptors were obtained from a female donor with breast cancer. Some clones in this sample may be carry-over from other donors' samples. Each CDR3 is given without its conserved first and last residue. The order of the fields is V gene, CDR3 protein.

V gene: TRBV2
CDR3 protein: ASKPDRARTYEQY

V gene: TRBV6-6
CDR3 protein: ASTPNPHEQF

V gene: TRBV7-3
CDR3 protein: ASSPPAGLAGPGEQY

V gene: TRBV11-2
CDR3 protein: ASSPQLGVNTEAF

V gene: TRBV20-1
CDR3 protein: SASTGRVYEQY

V gene: TRBV20-1
CDR3 protein: SAAGDRNIGY

V gene: TRBV6-2/TRBV6-3
CDR3 protein: ASSWNRGGTEAF

V gene: TRBV9
CDR3 protein: ASSVDSGQQY

V gene: TRBV2
CDR3 protein: ASKPEREQF

V gene: TRBV5-6
CDR3 protein: ASSFSEGRGFSSYNEQF

V gene: TRBV5-1
CDR3 protein: ASSLAPGSAETGELF

V gene: TRBV2
CDR3 protein: ASSAGRDSYNEQF

V gene: TRBV20-1
CDR3 protein: SARPLAGGVYGYT

V gene: TRBV18
CDR3 protein: ASSPVWTSLGTDTQY

V gene: TRBV27
CDR3 protein: ASSSYGDQGTYEQY

V gene: TRBV29-1
CDR3 protein: SGKQGDQPQH

V gene: TRBV2
CDR3 protein: ASSAPTGNSPLH

V gene: TRBV20-1
CDR3 protein: SAHNGISYEQY

V gene: TRBV5-1
CDR3 protein: ASSAGRVNHPQH

V gene: TRBV2
CDR3 protein: ASRRPTETQY

V gene: TRBV29-1
CDR3 protein: SVEKGASLTDTQY

V gene: TRBV7-9
CDR3 protein: ASSHTDTQY

V gene: TRBV2
CDR3 protein: ANSSGNEQF

V gene: TRBV19
CDR3 protein: ASSIWSSGDTDTQY

V gene: TRBV2
CDR3 protein: ASSDWRGTNTEAF

V gene: TRBV9
CDR3 protein: ASSVPGGRYANYGYT

V gene: TRBV4-2
CDR3 protein: ASAPGGGGRAEKLF

V gene: TRBV5-1
CDR3 protein: ASSFSNSRGIADTQY

V gene: TRBV20-1
CDR3 protein: SARADRGFAEQY

V gene: TRBV7-9
CDR3 protein: ASSGGGGQETQY

V gene: TRBV5-1
CDR3 protein: ASSPVRESPLH

V gene: TRBV11-2
CDR3 protein: ASSLDRAGGASGYT

V gene: TRBV12-3/TRBV12-4
CDR3 protein: ASSPDRTSYEQY

V gene: TRBV11-2
CDR3 protein: ASSFGQSSSYEQY

V gene: TRBV7-7
CDR3 protein: ASSSVFGYQETQY

V gene: TRBV2
CDR3 protein: ASSEWRASWKTHY

V gene: TRBV5-1
CDR3 protein: ASSLEGVLVAGNTIY

V gene: TRBV19
CDR3 protein: ASSPRTGHHNEQF

V gene: TRBV3-1
CDR3 protein: ASSQVWRGELF

V gene: TRBV30
CDR3 protein: AWSVGLPQY

V gene: TRBV12-3/TRBV12-4
CDR3 protein: ASSFGLSRNYEQY

V gene: TRBV12-3/TRBV12-4
CDR3 protein: ASSYSGGTDTQY

V gene: TRBV7-9
CDR3 protein: ASSLQSGWDTEAF

V gene: TRBV20-1
CDR3 protein: SAPPPDTQY

V gene: TRBV7-2
CDR3 protein: ASSWFRTGTDTQY

V gene: TRBV20-1
CDR3 protein: SARTSSSSSYNEQF

V gene: TRBV6-6
CDR3 protein: ASSPRQGSNQPQH

V gene: TRBV20-1
CDR3 protein: SANFRESDSPLH

V gene: TRBV7-8
CDR3 protein: ASSLVDRGNSPLH

V gene: TRBV6-5
CDR3 protein: ASNLGQARHNSPLH